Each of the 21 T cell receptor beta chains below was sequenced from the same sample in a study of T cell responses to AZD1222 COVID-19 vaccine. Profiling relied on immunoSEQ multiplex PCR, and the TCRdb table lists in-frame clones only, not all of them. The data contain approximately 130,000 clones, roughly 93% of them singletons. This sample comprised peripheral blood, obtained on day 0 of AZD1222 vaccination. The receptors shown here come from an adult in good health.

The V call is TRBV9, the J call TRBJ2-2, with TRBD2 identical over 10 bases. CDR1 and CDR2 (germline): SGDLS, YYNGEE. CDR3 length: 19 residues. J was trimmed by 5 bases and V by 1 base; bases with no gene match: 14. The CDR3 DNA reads TGTGCCAGCAGCGTAAACCCCTCTACAGCGGGAGGGCTTACCGGGGAGCTGTTTTTT. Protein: CASSVNPSTAGGLTGELFF. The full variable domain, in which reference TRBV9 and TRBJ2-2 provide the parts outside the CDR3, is DSGVTQTPKHLITATGQRVTLRCSPRSGDLSVYWYQQSLDQGLQFLIQYYNGEERAKGNILERFSAQQFPDLHSELNLSSLELGDSALYFCASSVNPSTAGGLTGELFFGEGSRLTVL.

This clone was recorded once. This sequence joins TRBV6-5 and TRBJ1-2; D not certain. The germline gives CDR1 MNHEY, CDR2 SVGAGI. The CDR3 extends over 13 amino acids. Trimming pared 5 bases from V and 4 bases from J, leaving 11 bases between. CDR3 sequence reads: CASSQSRGYGYTF. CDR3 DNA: TGTGCCAGCAGTCAAAGCCGGGGCTATGGCTACACCTTC.

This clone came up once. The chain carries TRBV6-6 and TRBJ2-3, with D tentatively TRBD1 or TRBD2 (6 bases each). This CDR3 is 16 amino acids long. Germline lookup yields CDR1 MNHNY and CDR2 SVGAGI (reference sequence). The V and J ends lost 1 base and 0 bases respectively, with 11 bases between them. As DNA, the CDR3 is TGTGCCAGCAGTTACTTGGGGGGCTACAGCACAGATACGCAGTATTTT. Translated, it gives CASSYLGGYSTDTQYF.

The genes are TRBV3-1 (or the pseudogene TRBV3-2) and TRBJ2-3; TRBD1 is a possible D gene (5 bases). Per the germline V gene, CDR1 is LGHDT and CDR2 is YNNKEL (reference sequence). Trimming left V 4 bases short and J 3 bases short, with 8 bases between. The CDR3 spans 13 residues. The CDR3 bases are TGTGCCAGCAGCCGAAAGGGGACAGATACGCAGTATTTT. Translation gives CASSRKGTDTQYF.

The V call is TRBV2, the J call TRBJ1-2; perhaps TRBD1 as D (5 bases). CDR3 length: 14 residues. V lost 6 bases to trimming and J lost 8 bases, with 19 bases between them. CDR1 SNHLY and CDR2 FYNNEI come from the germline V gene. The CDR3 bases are TGTGCCAGCAGACCCGTCGAGGGGCAGAGCGGCTACACCTTC. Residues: CASRPVEGQSGYTF.

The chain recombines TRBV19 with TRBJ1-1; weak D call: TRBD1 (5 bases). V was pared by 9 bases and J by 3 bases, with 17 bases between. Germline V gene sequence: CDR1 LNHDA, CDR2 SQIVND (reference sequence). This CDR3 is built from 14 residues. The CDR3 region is CASRPFGADTEAFF. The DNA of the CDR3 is TGTGCCAGCAGGCCTTTCGGGGCAGACACTGAAGCTTTCTTT.

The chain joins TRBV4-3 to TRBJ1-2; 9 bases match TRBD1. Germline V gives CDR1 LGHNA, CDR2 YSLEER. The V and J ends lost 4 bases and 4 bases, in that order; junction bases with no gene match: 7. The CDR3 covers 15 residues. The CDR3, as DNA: TGCGCCAGCAGCCTCATGAACAGGGGGCTCTATGGCTACACCTTC. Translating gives CASSLMNRGLYGYTF.

The CDR3 region has the DNA TGTGCCAGCAGCGTTGGGACAGGGCCCTACGAGCAGTACTTC. This encodes CASSVGTGPYEQYF. The chain is built from TRBV9 and TRBJ2-7; 9 bases fit TRBD1. CDR3 size: 14 residues. V dropped 2 bases and J dropped 2; count of bases not matched to a gene: 2. Germline V gene data show CDR1 as SGDLS and CDR2 as YYNGEE.

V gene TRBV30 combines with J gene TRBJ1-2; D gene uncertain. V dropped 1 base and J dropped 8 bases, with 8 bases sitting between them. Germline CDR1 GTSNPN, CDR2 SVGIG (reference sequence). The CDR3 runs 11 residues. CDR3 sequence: CAWSAAGGYTF. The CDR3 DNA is TGTGCCTGGAGTGCAGCCGGAGGCTACACCTTC.

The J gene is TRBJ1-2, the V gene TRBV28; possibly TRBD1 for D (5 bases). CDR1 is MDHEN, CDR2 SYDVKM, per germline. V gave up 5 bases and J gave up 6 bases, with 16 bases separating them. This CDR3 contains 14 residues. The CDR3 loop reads CASSPRGGENGYTF. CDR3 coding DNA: TGTGCCAGCAGTCCCCGGGGAGGGGAAAATGGCTACACCTTC.

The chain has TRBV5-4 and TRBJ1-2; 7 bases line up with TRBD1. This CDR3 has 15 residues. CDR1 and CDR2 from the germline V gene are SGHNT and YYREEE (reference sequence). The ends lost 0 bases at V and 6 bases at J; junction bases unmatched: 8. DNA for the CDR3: TGTGCCAGCAGCTTGGCACAGGGGACACTCAATGGCTACACCTTC. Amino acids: CASSLAQGTLNGYTF.

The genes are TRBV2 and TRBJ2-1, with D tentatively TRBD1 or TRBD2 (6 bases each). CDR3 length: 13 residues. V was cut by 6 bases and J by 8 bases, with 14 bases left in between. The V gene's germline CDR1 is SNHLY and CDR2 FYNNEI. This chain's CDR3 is CASRRGGRDEQFF. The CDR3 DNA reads TGTGCCAGCAGAAGAGGGGGGAGAGATGAGCAGTTCTTC.

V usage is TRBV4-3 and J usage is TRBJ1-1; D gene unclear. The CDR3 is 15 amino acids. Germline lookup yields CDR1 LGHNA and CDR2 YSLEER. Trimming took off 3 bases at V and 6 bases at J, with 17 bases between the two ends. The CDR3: CASSQSRKGGSEAFF. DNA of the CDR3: TGCGCCAGCAGCCAGAGTCGTAAGGGAGGCTCTGAAGCTTTCTTT.

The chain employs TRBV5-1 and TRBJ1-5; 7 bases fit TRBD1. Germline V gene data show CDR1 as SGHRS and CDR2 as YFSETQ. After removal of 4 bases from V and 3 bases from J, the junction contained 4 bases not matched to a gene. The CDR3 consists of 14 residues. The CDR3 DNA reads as TGCGCCAGCAGCCCCGGACAGGACAATCAGCCCCAGCATTTT. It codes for CASSPGQDNQPQHF. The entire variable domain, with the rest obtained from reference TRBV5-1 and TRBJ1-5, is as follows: KAGVTQTPRYLIKTRGQQVTLSCSPISGHRSVSWYQQTPGQGLQFLFEYFSETQRNKGNFPGRFSGRQFSNSRSEMNVSTLELGDSALYLCASSPGQDNQPQHFGDGTRLSIL.

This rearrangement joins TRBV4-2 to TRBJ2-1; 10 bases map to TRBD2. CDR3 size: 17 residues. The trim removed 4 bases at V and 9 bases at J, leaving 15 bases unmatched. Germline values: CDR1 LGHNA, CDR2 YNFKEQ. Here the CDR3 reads CASSRAPSSGSNGEQFF. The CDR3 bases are TGTGCCAGCAGCCGCGCCCCCTCTAGCGGGAGTAACGGTGAGCAGTTCTTC.

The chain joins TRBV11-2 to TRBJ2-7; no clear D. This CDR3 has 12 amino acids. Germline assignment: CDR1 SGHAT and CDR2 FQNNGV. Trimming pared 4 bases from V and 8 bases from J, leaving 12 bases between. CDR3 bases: TGTGCCAGCAGCTCGCGTGTCATGCAGCAGTACTTC. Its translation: CASSSRVMQQYF.

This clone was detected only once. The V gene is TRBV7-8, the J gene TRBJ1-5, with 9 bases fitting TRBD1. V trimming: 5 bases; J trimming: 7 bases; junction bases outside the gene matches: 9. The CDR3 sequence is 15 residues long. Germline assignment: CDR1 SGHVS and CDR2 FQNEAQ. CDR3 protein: CASSQTGGRDQPQHF. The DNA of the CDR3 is TGTGCCAGCAGCCAGACAGGGGGTAGGGACCAGCCCCAGCATTTT. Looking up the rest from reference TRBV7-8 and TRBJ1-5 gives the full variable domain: GAGVSQSPRYKVAKRGQDVALRCDPISGHVSLFWYQQALGQGPEFLTYFQNEAQLDKSGLPSDRFFAERPEGSVSTLKIQRTQQEDSAVYLCASSQTGGRDQPQHFGDGTRLSIL.

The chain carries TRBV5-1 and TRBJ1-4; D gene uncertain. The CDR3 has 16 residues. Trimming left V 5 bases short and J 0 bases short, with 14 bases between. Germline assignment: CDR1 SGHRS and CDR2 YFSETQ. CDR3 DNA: TGCGCCAGCAGAGGAAGGACGTCCGCAACTAATGAAAAACTGTTTTTT. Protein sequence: CASRGRTSATNEKLFF.

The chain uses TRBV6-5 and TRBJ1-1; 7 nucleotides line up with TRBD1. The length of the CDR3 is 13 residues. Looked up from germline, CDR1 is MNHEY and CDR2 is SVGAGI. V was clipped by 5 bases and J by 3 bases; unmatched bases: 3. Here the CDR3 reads CASSLTGYTEAFF. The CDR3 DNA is TGTGCCAGCAGTCTGACAGGGTACACTGAAGCTTTCTTT.

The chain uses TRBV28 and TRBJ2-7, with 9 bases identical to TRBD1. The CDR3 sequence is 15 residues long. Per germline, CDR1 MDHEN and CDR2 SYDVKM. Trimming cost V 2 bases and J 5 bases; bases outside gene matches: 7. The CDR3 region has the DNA TGTGCCAGCAGTTTAACCGGGACAGGGATGAACGAGCAGTACTTC. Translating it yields CASSLTGTGMNEQYF.

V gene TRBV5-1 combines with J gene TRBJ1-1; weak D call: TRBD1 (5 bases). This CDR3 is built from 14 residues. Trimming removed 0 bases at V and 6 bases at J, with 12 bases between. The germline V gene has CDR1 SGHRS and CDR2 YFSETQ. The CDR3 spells CASSLAGTSSEAFF. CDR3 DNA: TGCGCCAGCAGCTTGGCCGGGACTAGCTCTGAAGCTTTCTTT.